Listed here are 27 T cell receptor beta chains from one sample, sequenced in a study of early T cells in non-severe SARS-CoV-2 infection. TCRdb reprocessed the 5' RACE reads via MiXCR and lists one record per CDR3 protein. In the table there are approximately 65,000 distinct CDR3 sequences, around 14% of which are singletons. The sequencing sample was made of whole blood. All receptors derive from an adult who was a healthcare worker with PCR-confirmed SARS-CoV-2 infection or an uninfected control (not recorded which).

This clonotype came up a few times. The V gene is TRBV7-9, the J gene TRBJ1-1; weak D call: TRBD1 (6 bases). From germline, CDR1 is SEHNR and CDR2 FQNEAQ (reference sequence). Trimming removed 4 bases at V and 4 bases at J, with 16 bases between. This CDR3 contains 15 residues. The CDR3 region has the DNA TGTGCCAGCAGCTCGGGACACCGAGTAGGCACTGAAGCTTTCTTT. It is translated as CASSSGHRVGTEAFF.

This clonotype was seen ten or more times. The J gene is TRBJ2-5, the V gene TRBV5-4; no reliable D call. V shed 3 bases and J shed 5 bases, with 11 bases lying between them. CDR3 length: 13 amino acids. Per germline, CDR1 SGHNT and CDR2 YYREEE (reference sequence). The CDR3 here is CASSSAYGETQYF. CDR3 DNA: TGTGCCAGCAGCTCCGCCTACGGGGAGACCCAGTACTTC. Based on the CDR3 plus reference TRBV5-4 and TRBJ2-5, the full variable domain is ETGVTQSPTHLIKTRGQQVTLRCSSQSGHNTVSWYQQALGQGPQFIFQYYREEENGRGNFPPRFSGLQFPNYSSELNVNALELDDSALYLCASSSAYGETQYFGPGTRLLVL.

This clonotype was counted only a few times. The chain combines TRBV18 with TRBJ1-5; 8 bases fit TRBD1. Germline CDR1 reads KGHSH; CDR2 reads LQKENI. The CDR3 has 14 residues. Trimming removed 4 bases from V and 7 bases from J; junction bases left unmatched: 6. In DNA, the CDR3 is TGTGCCAGCTCACTTCAGGGGGCTCAACAGCCCCAGCATTTT. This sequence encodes CASSLQGAQQPQHF.

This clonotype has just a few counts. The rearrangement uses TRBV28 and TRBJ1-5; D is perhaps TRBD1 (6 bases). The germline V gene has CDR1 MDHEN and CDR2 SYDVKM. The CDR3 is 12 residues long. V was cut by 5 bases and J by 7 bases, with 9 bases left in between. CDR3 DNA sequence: TGTGCCAGCAGTGAACAGGGACAGCCCCAGCATTTT. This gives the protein CASSEQGQPQHF.

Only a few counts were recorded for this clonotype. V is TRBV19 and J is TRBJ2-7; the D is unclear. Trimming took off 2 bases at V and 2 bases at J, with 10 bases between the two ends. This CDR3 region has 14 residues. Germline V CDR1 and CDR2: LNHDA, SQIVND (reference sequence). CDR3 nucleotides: TGTGCCAGTAGTATACAGCCTTCACCCTACGAGCAGTACTTC. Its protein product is CASSIQPSPYEQYF.

CDR3 nucleotides: TGTGCCTGGAGCCTCCGGGCCCCGAATTCACCCCTCCACTTT. Translating gives CAWSLRAPNSPLHF. The rearrangement uses TRBV30 and TRBJ1-6; D is unresolved. The CDR3 sequence is 14 residues long. Germline-derived CDR1 and CDR2 are GTSNPN and SVGIG (reference sequence). V lost 3 bases to trimming and J lost 7 bases, with 13 bases between them.

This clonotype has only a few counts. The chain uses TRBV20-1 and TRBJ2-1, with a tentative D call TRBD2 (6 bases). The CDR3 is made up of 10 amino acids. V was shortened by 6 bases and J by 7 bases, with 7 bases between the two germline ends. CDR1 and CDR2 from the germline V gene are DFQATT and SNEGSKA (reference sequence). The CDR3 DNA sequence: TGCAGTGCGGGGGGAAATGAGCAGTTCTTC. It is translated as CSAGGNEQFF.

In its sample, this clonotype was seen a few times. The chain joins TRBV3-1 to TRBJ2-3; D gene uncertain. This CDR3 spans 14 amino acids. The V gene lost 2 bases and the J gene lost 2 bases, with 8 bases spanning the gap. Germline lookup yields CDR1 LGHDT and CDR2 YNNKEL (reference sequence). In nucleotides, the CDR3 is TGTGCCAGCAGCCAAACGCCGGTCACAGATACGCAGTATTTT. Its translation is CASSQTPVTDTQYF.

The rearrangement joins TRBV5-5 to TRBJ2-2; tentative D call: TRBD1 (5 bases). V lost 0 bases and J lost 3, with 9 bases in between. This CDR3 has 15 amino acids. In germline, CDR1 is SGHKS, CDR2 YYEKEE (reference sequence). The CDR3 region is CASSLGQTYTGELFF. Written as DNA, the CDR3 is TGTGCCAGCAGCTTGGGACAGACCTACACCGGGGAGCTGTTTTTT.

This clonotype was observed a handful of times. The DNA of the CDR3 is TGCAGTGCTAGTGCGGTTAGCGGGATTATCGGGCCCTACGAGCAGTACTTC. This gives the protein CSASAVSGIIGPYEQYF. The chain employs TRBV20-1 and TRBJ2-7; 8 nucleotides agree with TRBD2. Germline lookup yields CDR1 DFQATT and CDR2 SNEGSKA (reference sequence). J was trimmed by 2 bases and V by 3 bases; bases with no gene match: 15. The length of the CDR3 is 17 residues.

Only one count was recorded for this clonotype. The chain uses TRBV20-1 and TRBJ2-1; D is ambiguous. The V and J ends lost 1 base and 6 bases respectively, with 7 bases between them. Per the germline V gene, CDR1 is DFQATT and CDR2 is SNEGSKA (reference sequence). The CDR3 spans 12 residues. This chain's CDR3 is CSARGQRNEQFF. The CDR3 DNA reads TGCAGTGCTAGAGGCCAACGCAATGAGCAGTTCTTC.

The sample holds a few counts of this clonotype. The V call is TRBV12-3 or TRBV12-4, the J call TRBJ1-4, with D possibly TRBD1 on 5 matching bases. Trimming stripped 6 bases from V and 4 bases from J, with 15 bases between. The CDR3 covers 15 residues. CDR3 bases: TGTGCCAGCAGGGTTCATCAGGGTTTTAATGAAAAACTGTTTTTT. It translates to CASRVHQGFNEKLFF.

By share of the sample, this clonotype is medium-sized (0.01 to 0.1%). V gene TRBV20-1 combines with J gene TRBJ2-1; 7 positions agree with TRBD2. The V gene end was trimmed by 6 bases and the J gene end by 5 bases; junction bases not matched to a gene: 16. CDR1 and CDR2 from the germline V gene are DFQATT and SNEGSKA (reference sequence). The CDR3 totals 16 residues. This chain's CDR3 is CSADPGAGMTNNEQFF. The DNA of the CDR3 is TGCAGTGCCGACCCAGGAGCGGGGATGACCAACAATGAGCAGTTCTTC.

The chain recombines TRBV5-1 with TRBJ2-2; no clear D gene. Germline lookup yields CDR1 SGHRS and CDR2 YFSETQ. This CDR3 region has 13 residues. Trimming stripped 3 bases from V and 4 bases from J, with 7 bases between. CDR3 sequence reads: CASSYDPTGELFF. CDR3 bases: TGCGCCAGCAGCTACGACCCCACCGGGGAGCTGTTTTTT.

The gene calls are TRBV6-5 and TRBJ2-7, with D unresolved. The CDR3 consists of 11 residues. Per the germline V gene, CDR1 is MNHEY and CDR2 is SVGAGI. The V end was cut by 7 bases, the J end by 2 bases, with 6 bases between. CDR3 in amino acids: CASNGPYEQYF. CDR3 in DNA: TGTGCCAGCAACGGGCCCTACGAGCAGTACTTC.

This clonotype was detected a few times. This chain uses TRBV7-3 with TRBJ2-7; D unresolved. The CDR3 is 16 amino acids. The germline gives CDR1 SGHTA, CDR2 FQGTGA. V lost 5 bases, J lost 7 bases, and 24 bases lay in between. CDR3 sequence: CASSPRRGGLVDEQYF. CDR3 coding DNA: TGTGCCAGCAGCCCGCGTAGAGGCGGTCTTGTAGATGAGCAGTACTTC. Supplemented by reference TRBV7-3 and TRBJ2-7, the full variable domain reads GAGVSQTPSNKVTEKGKYVELRCDPISGHTALYWYRQSLGQGPEFLIYFQGTGAADDSGLPNDRFFAVRPEGSVSTLKIQRTERGDSAVYLCASSPRRGGLVDEQYFGPGTRLTVT.

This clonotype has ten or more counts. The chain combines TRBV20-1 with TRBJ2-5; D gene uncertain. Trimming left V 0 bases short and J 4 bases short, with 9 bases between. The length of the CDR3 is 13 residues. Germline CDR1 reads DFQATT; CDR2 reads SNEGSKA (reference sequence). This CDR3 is CSARDAALETQYF. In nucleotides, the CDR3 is TGCAGTGCTAGAGATGCAGCATTAGAGACCCAGTACTTC.

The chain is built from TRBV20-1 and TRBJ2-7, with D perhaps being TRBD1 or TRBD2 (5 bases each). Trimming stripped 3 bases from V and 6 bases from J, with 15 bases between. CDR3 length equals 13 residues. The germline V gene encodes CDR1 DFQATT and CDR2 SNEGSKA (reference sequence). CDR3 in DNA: TGCAGTGCTAGCCCCGGGACCCGGGGCGAGCAGTACTTC. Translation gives CSASPGTRGEQYF.

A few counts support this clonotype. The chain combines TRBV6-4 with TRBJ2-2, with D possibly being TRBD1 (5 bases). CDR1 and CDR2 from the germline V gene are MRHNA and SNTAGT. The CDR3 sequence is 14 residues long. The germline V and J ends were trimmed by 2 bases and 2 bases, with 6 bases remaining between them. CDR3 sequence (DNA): TGTGCCAGCAGTGACGGACAAAACACCGGGGAGCTGTTTTTT. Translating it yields CASSDGQNTGELFF.

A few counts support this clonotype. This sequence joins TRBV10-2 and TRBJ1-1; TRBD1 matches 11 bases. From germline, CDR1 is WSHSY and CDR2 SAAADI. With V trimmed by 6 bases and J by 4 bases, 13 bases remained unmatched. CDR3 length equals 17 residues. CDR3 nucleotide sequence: TGCGCCAGCAGAATTCCGGGACAGGGGGTTTCAGGCACTGAAGCTTTCTTT. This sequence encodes CASRIPGQGVSGTEAFF.

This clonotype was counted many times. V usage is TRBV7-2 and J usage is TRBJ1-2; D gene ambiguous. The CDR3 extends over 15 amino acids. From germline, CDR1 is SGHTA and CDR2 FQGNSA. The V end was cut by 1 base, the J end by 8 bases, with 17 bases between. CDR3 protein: CASSLVSGDGRGYTF. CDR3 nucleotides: TGTGCCAGCAGCTTAGTTTCGGGAGACGGGCGGGGCTACACCTTC. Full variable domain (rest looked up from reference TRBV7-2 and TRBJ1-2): GAGVSQSPSNKVTEKGKDVELRCDPISGHTALYWYRQSLGQGLEFLIYFQGNSAPDKSGLPSDRFSAERTGGSVSTLTIQRTQQEDSAVYLCASSLVSGDGRGYTFGSGTRLTVV.

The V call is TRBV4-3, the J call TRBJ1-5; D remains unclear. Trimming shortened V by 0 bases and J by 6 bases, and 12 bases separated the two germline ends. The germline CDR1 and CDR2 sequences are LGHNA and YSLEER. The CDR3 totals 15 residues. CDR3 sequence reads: CASSQELGLGQPQHF. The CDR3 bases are TGCGCCAGCAGCCAAGAGTTAGGACTCGGTCAGCCCCAGCATTTT.

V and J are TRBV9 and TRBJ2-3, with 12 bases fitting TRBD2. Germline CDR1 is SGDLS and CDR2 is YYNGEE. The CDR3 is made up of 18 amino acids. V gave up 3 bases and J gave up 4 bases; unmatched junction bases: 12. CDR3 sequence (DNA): TGTGCCAGCAGCGCCGCCGCCCCGGGACTAGCGGGTGCAGATACGCAGTATTTT. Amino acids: CASSAAAPGLAGADTQYF.

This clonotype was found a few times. CDR3 sequence (DNA): TGTGCCAGCAGCGCCCCCTTGGCGGGGGCGGCGTTGGGTGAGCAGTTCTTC. Translated, it gives CASSAPLAGAALGEQFF. This chain joins TRBV11-2 and TRBJ2-1, with D possibly TRBD2 on 7 matching bases. From germline, CDR1 is SGHAT and CDR2 FQNNGV. The CDR3 length is 17 residues. Trimming cost V 5 bases and J 9 bases, with 26 bases left between them.

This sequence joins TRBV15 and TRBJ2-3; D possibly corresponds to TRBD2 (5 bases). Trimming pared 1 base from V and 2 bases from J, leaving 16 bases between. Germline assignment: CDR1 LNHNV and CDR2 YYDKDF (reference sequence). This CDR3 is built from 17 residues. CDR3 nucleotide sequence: TGTGCCACCAGCAGAGGACTATTCCACAACCCCACAGATACGCAGTATTTT. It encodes CATSRGLFHNPTDTQYF.

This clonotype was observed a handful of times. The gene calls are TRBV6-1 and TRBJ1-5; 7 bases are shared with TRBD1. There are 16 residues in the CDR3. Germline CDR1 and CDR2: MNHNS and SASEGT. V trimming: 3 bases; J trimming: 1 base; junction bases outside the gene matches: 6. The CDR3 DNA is TGTGCCAGCAGTGACCCAGGGGGATACAGCAATCAGCCCCAGCATTTT. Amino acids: CASSDPGGYSNQPQHF.

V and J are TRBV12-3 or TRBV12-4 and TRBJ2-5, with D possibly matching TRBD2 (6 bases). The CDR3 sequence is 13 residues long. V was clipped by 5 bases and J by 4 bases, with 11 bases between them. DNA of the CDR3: TGTGCCAGCAGTCGGGGACTCTCAGAGACCCAGTACTTC. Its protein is CASSRGLSETQYF.